These T cell receptor beta chains were read from a single sample in a study of CD8+ T cells in alopecia areata. Sequencing used immunoSEQ multiplex PCR; TCRdb keeps in-frame clones, though not all of them. This table holds 5,500 to 6,000 clones, 50% to 75% found once. Sequencing input: skin. These receptors were obtained from a human donor with alopecia areata. Both conserved end residues are part of each CDR3. Fields, in order: D gene, J gene, CDR3 length, clone size, V gene, CDR3 DNA, CDR3 protein. The D gene is left open where the match is weak. Rows give clone size only sometimes, using once, few, many, or a class for an expanded clone.

NA	TRBJ2-5	15	few	TRBV7-9	TGTGCCAGCAGCCCAGGACTAGGGGGGAAAGAGACCCAGTACTTC	CASSPGLGGKETQYF
NA	TRBJ2-2	15	NA	TRBV10-3	TGTGCCATCAGTGACCGACAGGCGAACACCGGGGAGCTGTTTTTT	CAISDRQANTGELFF
NA	TRBJ1-5	12	NA	TRBV28	TGTGCCAGCAGTTTTGGGTCCCAGTCCCAGCATTTT	CASSFGSQSQHF
TRBD2	TRBJ2-3	14	NA	TRBV6-1	TGTGCCAGCATATCCGGGACTAGACTGGATACGCAGTATTTT	CASISGTRLDTQYF
NA	TRBJ1-1	11	once	TRBV6-5	TGTGCCAGCAGTTACGGTGGGGTGGCTTTCTTT	CASSYGGVAFF
TRBD1	TRBJ2-7	15	NA	TRBV28	TGTGCCAGCAGAGGGCAGGGACAGAGGATTTACGAGCAGTACTTC	CASRGQGQRIYEQYF
NA	TRBJ1-4	16	once	TRBV18	TGTGCCAGCTCACCTTCTAATCCCGGCGGTAATGAAAAACTGTTTTTT	CASSPSNPGGNEKLFF
NA	TRBJ1-1	11	NA	TRBV27	TGTGCCAGCAGGAAGAACACTGAAGCTTTCTTT	CASRKNTEAFF
NA	TRBJ2-2	12	NA	TRBV7-3	TGTGCCAGCAGCTTATCGTCCGGGGAGCTGTTTTTT	CASSLSSGELFF
NA	TRBJ2-3	16	medium-sized	TRBV7-9	TGTGCCAGCAGAAAAAATGACGGGAGAAGCACAGATACGCAGTATTTT	CASRKNDGRSTDTQYF
NA	TRBJ1-2	12	NA	TRBV11-2	TGTGCCAGCAGCTTCGGACCAGAGGGCTACACCTTC	CASSFGPEGYTF
TRBD1	TRBJ2-5	15	once	TRBV13	TGTGCCAGCACTCCGACAGGGGCGGGTCGGGAGACCCAGTACTTC	CASTPTGAGRETQYF
TRBD1	TRBJ1-2	12	NA	TRBV30	TGTGCCTGGAGGGACAGGGTGCATGGCTACACCTTC	CAWRDRVHGYTF
NA	TRBJ2-7	15	NA	TRBV28	TGTGCCAGCAGTTTATCCTCCGGGACCCACTACGAGCAGTACTTC	CASSLSSGTHYEQYF
NA	TRBJ2-1	11	few	TRBV15	TGTGCCACCAGCAGAGGCCCCGAGCAGTTCTTC	CATSRGPEQFF
TRBD2	TRBJ2-5	16	NA	TRBV28	TGTGCCAGCAGTTTACTCCGGACTAGCGGGAGTGAGACCCAGTACTTC	CASSLLRTSGSETQYF
NA	TRBJ2-3	13	once	TRBV7-2	TGTGCCAGCAGTGTGGGTGTCACAGATACGCAGTATTTT	CASSVGVTDTQYF
TRBD2	TRBJ2-7	20	NA	TRBV4-1	TGCGCCAGCAGCCAAGATATCGGTGGGGGTAGCGGGTATCCACCGCGGGAGCAGTACTTC	CASSQDIGGGSGYPPREQYF
TRBD1	TRBJ2-3	17	NA	TRBV6-1	TGTGCCAGCAGTGAGCGTGTGCCGGGACAGGGCACAGATACGCAGTATTTT	CASSERVPGQGTDTQYF
NA	TRBJ2-2	15	few	TRBV11-2	TGTGCCAGCAGCTTAGGTGGGGGGAGCGCCGGGGAGCTGTTTTTT	CASSLGGGSAGELFF
NA	TRBJ1-1	13	NA	TRBV19	TGTGCCAGTAGTATCGGCGACCGCCCTAGGGCTTTCTTT	CASSIGDRPRAFF
TRBD1	TRBJ1-5	17	medium-sized	TRBV10-2	TGCGCCAGCAGTGAGTCGACTCCCGGACAGGGCCGTCAGCCCCAGCATTTT	CASSESTPGQGRQPQHF
NA	TRBJ2-2	18	NA	TRBV7-9	TGTGCCAGCAGCTTAGCTCGACCGGGACGGCTAAACACCGGGGAGCTGTTTTTT	CASSLARPGRLNTGELFF
NA	TRBJ1-3	16	NA	TRBV7-9	TGTGCCAGCAGCGACAAGAGTGATCGCTCTGGAAACACCATATATTTT	CASSDKSDRSGNTIYF
TRBD1	TRBJ2-5	15	few	TRBV7-6	TGTGCCAGCAGCTTAAACAGGGGGAGAATTGAGACCCAGTACTTC	CASSLNRGRIETQYF
NA	TRBJ1-1	17	NA	TRBV4-1	TGCGCCAGCAGCCAAGTTTCAGGGTCGGCGGCGAACACTGAAGCTTTCTTT	CASSQVSGSAANTEAFF
NA	TRBJ2-5	14	few	TRBV29-1	TGCAGCGCCACTGGTGGGCAGTCCTGGGAGACCCAGTACTTC	CSATGGQSWETQYF
TRBD1	TRBJ1-1	15	NA	TRBV19	TGTGCCAGTAGTAGAGGACAGGGGGCCGGCACTGAAGCTTTCTTT	CASSRGQGAGTEAFF
NA	TRBJ2-1	13	NA	TRBV27	TGTGCCAGCAGTACCGGGACATCGTTTGAGCAGTTCTTC	CASSTGTSFEQFF
NA	TRBJ2-7	15	NA	TRBV6-5	TGTGCCAGCAGTCTTACCAGTGGGGCTAGCTACGAGCAGTACTTC	CASSLTSGASYEQYF
NA	TRBJ1-2	13	NA	TRBV6-5	TGTGCCAGCAGTCAAATCTCAGGGCGAGGCTACACCTTC	CASSQISGRGYTF
TRBD1	TRBJ1-1	13	NA	TRBV4-1	TGCGCCAGCAGCCTAGGGGGGACAGTTGAAGCTTTCTTT	CASSLGGTVEAFF
TRBD1	TRBJ2-2	15	few	TRBV5-1	TGCGCCAGCAGCCCCGGACAGGGTGAAACCGGGGAGCTGTTTTTT	CASSPGQGETGELFF
NA	TRBJ2-3	18	NA	TRBV4-2	TGTGCCAGCAGCTTCCAATCCCGGACAGATACTGGCACAGATACGCAGTATTTT	CASSFQSRTDTGTDTQYF
NA	TRBJ2-4	16	large	TRBV19	TGTGCCAGTAGTAGCCTCTATGGGTCGCGGGGAAACATTCAGTACTTC	CASSSLYGSRGNIQYF
NA	TRBJ2-2	16	NA	TRBV7-2	TGTGCCAGCAGCTTTATGGCGGGTGGAGTCACCGGGGAGCTGTTTTTT	CASSFMAGGVTGELFF
NA	TRBJ1-1	17	NA	TRBV19	TGTGCCAGTAAAGCCCGGCGGGCAGGACTCATGAACACTGAAGCTTTCTTT	CASKARRAGLMNTEAFF
TRBD1	TRBJ2-7	13	NA	TRBV6-1	TGTGCCAGCTGGGACAGTGCAAACTACGAGCAGTACTTC	CASWDSANYEQYF
TRBD1	TRBJ2-7	13	once	TRBV29-1	TGCAGCGTCGTCGACAGGGGAGTGAGCGAGCAGTACTTC	CSVVDRGVSEQYF
TRBD1	TRBJ1-1	13	NA	TRBV5-6	TGTGCCAGCAGCAAGGACAGGGACACTGAAGCTTTCTTT	CASSKDRDTEAFF
TRBD1	TRBJ2-7	15	medium-sized	TRBV10-2	TGCGCCAGCAGTAGTCCGGGACAGGGGTCCCACGAGCAGTACTTC	CASSSPGQGSHEQYF
NA	TRBJ2-3	11	NA	TRBV5-1	TGCGCCAGCAGCTTTGGGGATACGCAGTATTTT	CASSFGDTQYF
NA	TRBJ2-7	15	once	TRBV18	TGTGCCAGCTCACCACCGATTGGGACCTTCCCCGAGCAGTACTTC	CASSPPIGTFPEQYF
NA	TRBJ2-3	15	NA	TRBV10-1	TGCGCCAGCAGTGAGGCAGGCGCCAGCACAGATACGCAGTATTTT	CASSEAGASTDTQYF
NA	TRBJ2-5	15	few	TRBV5-1	TGCGCCAGCAGCTTAAATCCGGGGGGCGAGGAGACCCAGTACTTC	CASSLNPGGEETQYF
NA	TRBJ2-1	14	NA	TRBV5-5	TGTGCCAGCAGCTTTTTTTCCTCCTACAATGAGCAGTTCTTC	CASSFFSSYNEQFF
NA	TRBJ2-1	14	few	TRBV30	TGTGCCTGGAGTGTAGGAAGCGGCTACAATGAGCAGTTCTTC	CAWSVGSGYNEQFF
TRBD2	TRBJ2-1	14	NA	TRBV7-2	TGTGCCAGCAGCTTAGAGGGCGGGAGTGGAGAGCAGTTCTTC	CASSLEGGSGEQFF
NA	TRBJ1-5	15	NA	TRBV19	TGTGCCAGTACTGAGGACACCAGAGGCAATCAGCCCCAGCATTTT	CASTEDTRGNQPQHF
NA	TRBJ1-2	13	NA	TRBV6-1	TGTGCCAGCAGGTGGGACGGGGATGATGGCTACACCTTC	CASRWDGDDGYTF
NA	TRBJ2-7	10	NA	TRBV20-1	TGCAGTGCCGCCGAATACGAGCAGTACTTC	CSAAEYEQYF
NA	TRBJ1-1	12	NA	TRBV29-1	TGCAGCGTGATACAGATGAACACTGAAGCTTTCTTT	CSVIQMNTEAFF
TRBD1	TRBJ1-2	16	once	TRBV14	TGTGCCAGCAGCAATCGAACCGGGACAGGGGGCTATGGCTACACCTTC	CASSNRTGTGGYGYTF
NA	TRBJ2-4	19	NA	TRBV18	TGTGCCAGCTCACCCAATTCGGCTTCAGGCGGCCTAGCCAAAAACATTCAGTACTTC	CASSPNSASGGLAKNIQYF
TRBD1	TRBJ1-4	17	NA	TRBV19	TGTGCCAGTAGCCTAGGGGACAGGTTTGGGCCTAATGAAAAACTGTTTTTT	CASSLGDRFGPNEKLFF
TRBD1	TRBJ2-1	11	NA	TRBV7-9	TGTGTCTGGACAGGCCACAATGAGCAGTTCTTC	CVWTGHNEQFF
TRBD2	TRBJ2-3	16	NA	TRBV6-6	TGTGCCAGCAGTTCCCTAAGCGGGGGATACACAGATACGCAGTATTTT	CASSSLSGGYTDTQYF
NA	TRBJ2-7	13	NA	TRBV29-1	TGCAGCGTTGAGGTGTCGGGGCTCTACGAGCAGTACTTC	CSVEVSGLYEQYF
TRBD2	TRBJ2-1	16	NA	TRBV4-1	TGCGCCAGCAGCCCGTCGTTGACTAGCGGAAACAATGAGCAGTTCTTC	CASSPSLTSGNNEQFF